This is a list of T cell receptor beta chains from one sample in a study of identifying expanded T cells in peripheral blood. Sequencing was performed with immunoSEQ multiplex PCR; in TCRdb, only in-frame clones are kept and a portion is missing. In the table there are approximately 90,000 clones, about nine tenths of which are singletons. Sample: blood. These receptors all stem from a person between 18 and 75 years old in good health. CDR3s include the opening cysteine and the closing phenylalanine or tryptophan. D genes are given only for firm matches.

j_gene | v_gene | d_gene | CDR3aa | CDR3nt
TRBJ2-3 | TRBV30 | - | CAWSRGASNTQYF | TGTGCCTGGAGCCGAGGGGCCTCAAATACGCAGTATTTT
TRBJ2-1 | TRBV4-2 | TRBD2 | CASSPTGTSEYNEQFF | TGTGCCAGCAGCCCAACCGGGACTAGCGAATACAATGAGCAGTTCTTC
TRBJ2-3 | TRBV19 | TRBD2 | CASSILAGETDTQYF | TGTGCCAGTAGTATACTAGCGGGAGAAACAGATACGCAGTATTTT
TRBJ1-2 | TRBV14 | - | CASSQDLSRSYGYTF | TGTGCCAGCAGCCAAGACTTATCCAGGAGCTATGGCTACACCTTC
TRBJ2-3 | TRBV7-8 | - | CASSLQAPTTDTQYF | TGTGCCAGCAGCTTACAGGCTCCCACCACAGATACGCAGTATTTT
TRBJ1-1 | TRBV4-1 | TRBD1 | CASSQDILGGGGNTEAFF | TGCGCCAGCAGCCAAGATATTCTGGGAGGGGGCGGGAACACTGAAGCTTTCTTT
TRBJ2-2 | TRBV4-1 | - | CASNGADTGELFF | TGCGCCAGCAACGGAGCGGACACCGGGGAGCTGTTTTTT
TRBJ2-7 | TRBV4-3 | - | CASSQGRVSYEQYF | TGCGCCAGCAGCCAAGGAAGGGTGTCCTACGAGCAGTACTTC
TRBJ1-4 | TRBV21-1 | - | CASSKATNEKLFF | TGTGCCAGCAGCAAGGCCACTAATGAAAAACTGTTTTTT
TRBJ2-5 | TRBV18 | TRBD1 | CASSPRTGGTETQYF | TGTGCCAGCTCACCTCGGACAGGGGGAACAGAGACCCAGTACTTC
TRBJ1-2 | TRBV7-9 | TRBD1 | CASSLGQGASYGYTF | TGTGCCAGCAGCTTAGGGCAGGGGGCAAGCTATGGCTACACCTTC